The entry below gives a single T cell receptor (beta chain) sequence along with its context. Methods used by the authors: Scientists estimated how many nucleated cells there were by amplifying reference gene primers. Method: immunoSEQ multiplex PCR; TCRdb's copy keeps in-frame clones and lacks some. The DNA was the basis for D and trimming; V, J and clone size are from that table. The sample has over 85,000 clones; 88% are singletons. These data come from a study of blood T cell repertoires in COVID-19. On the study more broadly: Some COVID-19 samples were acute and others convalescent; all came from the United States, Italy and Spain.

The CDR3 is made up of 18 amino acids. The germline CDR1 and CDR2 sequences are SGHDT and YYEEEE. The V and J ends lost 0 bases and 2 bases respectively, with 18 bases between them. The chain carries TRBV5-6 and TRBJ1-3, with a possible D match to TRBD1 (6 bases). The sequenced sample was peripheral blood. The TCR was taken from a woman between 45 and 65 years old with acute or convalescent COVID-19. The CDR3 sequence: CASSLVPAGALAGNTIYF. CDR3 bases: TGTGCCAGCAGCTTGGTACCAGCGGGGGCTCTCGCTGGAAACACCATATATTTT.